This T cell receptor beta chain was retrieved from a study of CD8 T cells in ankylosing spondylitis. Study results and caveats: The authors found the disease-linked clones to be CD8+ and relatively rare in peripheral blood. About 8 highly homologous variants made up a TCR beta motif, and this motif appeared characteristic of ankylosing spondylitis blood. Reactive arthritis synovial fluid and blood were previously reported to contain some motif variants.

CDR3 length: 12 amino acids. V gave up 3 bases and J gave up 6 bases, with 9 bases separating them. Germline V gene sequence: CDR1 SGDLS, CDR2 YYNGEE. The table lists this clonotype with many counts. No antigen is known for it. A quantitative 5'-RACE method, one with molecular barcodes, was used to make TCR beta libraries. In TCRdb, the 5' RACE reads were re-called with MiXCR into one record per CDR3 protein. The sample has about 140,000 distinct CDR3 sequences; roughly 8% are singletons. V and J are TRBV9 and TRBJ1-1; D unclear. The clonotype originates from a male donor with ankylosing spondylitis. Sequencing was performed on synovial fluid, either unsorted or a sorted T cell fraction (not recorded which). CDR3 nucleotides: TGTGCCAGCAGCGCCGTAGGGTCTGAAGCTTTCTTT. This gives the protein CASSAVGSEAFF.